One sample yielded the 30 T cell receptor beta chains listed below, sequenced in a study of cytomegalovirus exposure and HLA in healthy donors. Here immunoSEQ multiplex PCR was the method, and the copy in TCRdb shows in-frame clones only, minus some. The data contain some 170,000 clones, just under 85% of them singletons. The source material was PBMCs. The receptors were gathered from a man younger than 40 in good health and CMV-seropositive.

V and J are TRBV9 and TRBJ2-7; 16 bases are a match to TRBD2. The CDR3 covers 18 residues. Germline V gives CDR1 SGDLS, CDR2 YYNGEE. The V gene end was trimmed by 4 bases and the J gene end by 4 bases; junction bases not matched to a gene: 11. CDR3 sequence (DNA): TGTGCCAGCAGCACCGGGACTAGCGGGAGGGCCGTCGAGTACGAGCAGTACTTC. Translation: CASSTGTSGRAVEYEQYF. The full variable domain, in which reference TRBV9 and TRBJ2-7 provide the parts outside the CDR3, is DSGVTQTPKHLITATGQRVTLRCSPRSGDLSVYWYQQSLDQGLQFLIQYYNGEERAKGNILERFSAQQFPDLHSELNLSSLELGDSALYFCASSTGTSGRAVEYEQYFGPGTRLTVT.

Only a few counts were recorded for this clone. The genes are TRBV4-3 and TRBJ2-7; 9 bases are shared with TRBD2. Germline lookup yields CDR1 LGHNA and CDR2 YSLEER. V lost 1 base to trimming and J lost 3 bases; unmatched junction nucleotides: 4. There are 15 residues in the CDR3. CDR3 protein: CASSQVDSGGYEQYF. CDR3 coding DNA: TGCGCCAGCAGCCAAGTTGATAGCGGGGGCTACGAGCAGTACTTC.

The V call is TRBV2, the J call TRBJ2-2, with D possibly TRBD2 on 5 matching bases. Germline values: CDR1 SNHLY, CDR2 FYNNEI. The CDR3 extends over 13 amino acids. Trimming took off 10 bases at V and 6 bases at J, with 15 bases between the two ends. The CDR3, as DNA: TGTGCCAACGAGCCTATCGGGGCCGGGGAGCTGTTTTTT. Encoded protein: CANEPIGAGELFF.

The chain couples TRBV15 to TRBJ2-7, with 9 bases that match TRBD1. V lost 3 bases, J lost 3 bases, and 12 bases stayed unmatched. The CDR3 is 17 residues long. CDR1 and CDR2 from the germline V gene are LNHNV and YYDKDF (reference sequence). CDR3 loop: CATSSPGQGSKFYEQYF. The DNA of the CDR3 is TGTGCCACCAGCAGTCCGGGACAGGGTTCAAAATTCTACGAGCAGTACTTC.

V gene TRBV27 combines with J gene TRBJ2-1; TRBD1 is a possible D gene (6 bases). The germline V and J ends were trimmed by 5 bases and 6 bases, with 11 bases remaining between them. CDR1 and CDR2 from the germline V gene are MNHEY and SMNVEV (reference sequence). This CDR3 contains 13 residues. Here the CDR3 DNA reads TGTGCCAGCAGTAACAGGGTAGGCAATGAGCAGTTCTTC. Translation gives CASSNRVGNEQFF.

The V gene is TRBV9, the J gene TRBJ2-1; D may be TRBD1 (5 bases). The CDR3 extends over 15 amino acids. CDR1 is SGDLS, CDR2 YYNGEE, per germline. Trimming removed 4 bases from V and 0 bases from J, with 11 bases in between. The CDR3 loop is CASSLDTNSYNEQFF. The CDR3 DNA reads as TGTGCCAGCAGCCTGGACACGAACTCCTACAATGAGCAGTTCTTC.

The genes are TRBV7-8 and TRBJ1-6, with 7 positions matching TRBD1. Germline CDR1 is SGHVS and CDR2 is FQNEAQ. CDR3 size: 14 residues. V was clipped by 5 bases and J by 5 bases; unmatched bases: 3. The CDR3 is CASSLTGDNSPLHF. The CDR3 coding sequence is TGTGCCAGCAGCCTTACAGGGGATAATTCACCCCTCCACTTT. Based on the CDR3 plus reference TRBV7-8 and TRBJ1-6, the full variable domain is GAGVSQSPRYKVAKRGQDVALRCDPISGHVSLFWYQQALGQGPEFLTYFQNEAQLDKSGLPSDRFFAERPEGSVSTLKIQRTQQEDSAVYLCASSLTGDNSPLHFGNGTRLTVT.

V and J are TRBV14 and TRBJ2-7, with 9 bases identical to TRBD1. With V trimmed by 6 bases and J by 6 bases, 9 bases remained unmatched. This CDR3 region has 14 residues. Germline V CDR1 and CDR2: SGHDN, FVKESK. For the CDR3, the DNA is TGTGCCAGCAGTCTAACCGGGACAGGGACCGAGCAGTACTTC. Its protein product is CASSLTGTGTEQYF.

The CDR3 coding sequence is TGCGCCAGCAGCCAAGACCCGGGACAGGCTTATCAGCCCCAGCATTTT. Translating it yields CASSQDPGQAYQPQHF. V and J are TRBV4-1 and TRBJ1-5; TRBD1 matches 8 bases. Germline V gives CDR1 MGHRA, CDR2 YSYEKL. The CDR3 length is 16 residues. V lost 0 bases, J lost 5 bases, and 6 bases stayed unmatched.

V and J are TRBV4-1 and TRBJ2-5; TRBD1 agrees at 10 bases. Unmatched junction bases numbered 8, after V lost 2 bases and J lost 5 bases. The length of the CDR3 is 16 residues. CDR1 MGHRA and CDR2 YSYEKL come from the germline V gene. The CDR3: CASSQLTGGLWETQYF. The CDR3 nucleotides are TGCGCCAGCAGCCAACTGACAGGGGGCTTGTGGGAGACCCAGTACTTC.

This clone was counted between two and nine times. The chain employs TRBV11-2 and TRBJ2-7; perhaps TRBD2 as D (6 bases). Germline-derived CDR1 and CDR2 are SGHAT and FQNNGV. V lost 1 base and J 5 bases, leaving 9 bases between the germline ends. The CDR3 consists of 13 residues. The CDR3 reads CASSLVGGNEQYF. The CDR3 region has the DNA TGTGCCAGCAGCTTAGTGGGGGGTAACGAGCAGTACTTC.

The chain recombines TRBV28 with TRBJ1-1; the D is unclear. V lost 3 bases to trimming and J lost 8 bases, with 10 bases between them. This CDR3 is built from 12 residues. Germline CDR1 MDHEN, CDR2 SYDVKM. CDR3: CASSLAGREAFF. Here the CDR3 DNA reads TGTGCCAGCAGTTTGGCCGGGAGGGAAGCTTTCTTT.

The CDR3 sequence is CASSSYPSGATEAFF. CDR3 bases: TGTGCCAGCAGCTCGTATCCGTCAGGGGCCACTGAAGCTTTCTTT. The gene calls are TRBV13 and TRBJ1-1; TRBD1 is a possible D gene (6 bases). The CDR3 consists of 15 residues. The germline V and J ends were trimmed by 4 bases and 4 bases, with 16 bases remaining between them. Germline CDR1 PRHDT, CDR2 FYEKMQ (reference sequence).

The V and J genes are TRBV6-6 and TRBJ1-6; tentatively, D is TRBD1 (5 bases). CDR3 length: 12 residues. CDR1 is MNHNY and CDR2 is SVGAGI in the germline V gene (reference sequence). With 6 bases removed from V and 11 bases from J, the gap between germline ends came to 11 bases. The CDR3 sequence is CASRRSGTPLHF. CDR3 in DNA: TGTGCCAGCAGGAGATCAGGGACACCCCTCCACTTT.

The chain recombines TRBV4-3 with TRBJ1-2, with D hard to call. The CDR3 contains 14 residues. Germline CDR1 and CDR2: LGHNA and YSLEER. V was trimmed by 0 bases and J by 4 bases, leaving 9 bases between them. The CDR3 region has the DNA TGCGCCAGCAGCCAAGATGGGCTCGGCTATGGCTACACCTTC. Its protein is CASSQDGLGYGYTF.

The chain has TRBV7-2 and TRBJ1-1, with D perhaps matching TRBD1 (5 bases). CDR1 SGHTA and CDR2 FQGNSA come from the germline V gene. The CDR3 contains 11 residues. Trimming shortened V by 11 bases and J by 4 bases, and 11 bases separated the two germline ends. The CDR3 sequence is CALGGVTEAFF. As DNA, the CDR3 is TGTGCCCTGGGGGGGGTCACTGAAGCTTTCTTT.

V gene TRBV27 combines with J gene TRBJ1-2, with 8 bases aligning to TRBD1. CDR3 length: 17 amino acids. Germline CDR1 MNHEY, CDR2 SMNVEV (reference sequence). V was clipped by 4 bases and J by 0 bases; unmatched bases: 10. The CDR3 sequence is CASSSRGRRTSNYGYTF. The CDR3 nucleotides are TGTGCCAGCAGTTCCAGGGGGCGCAGGACCTCTAACTATGGCTACACCTTC.

V gene TRBV5-6 combines with J gene TRBJ1-6, with 9 bases that match TRBD1. From germline, CDR1 is SGHDT and CDR2 YYEEEE. The CDR3 is 14 amino acids. The junction had 5 bases not matched to a gene; V was cut back by 0 bases and J by 13 bases. The CDR3, as DNA: TGTGCCAGCAGCTTGGGGGACAGGGCGACCCCCCTCCACTTT. Its protein is CASSLGDRATPLHF.

The V gene is TRBV6-1, the J gene TRBJ1-1, with no clear D. The CDR3 covers 14 residues. V dropped 5 bases and J dropped 1 base, with 11 bases sitting between them. Germline V gene data show CDR1 as MNHNS and CDR2 as SASEGT. CDR3 sequence reads: CASSLRVPNTEAFF. In DNA form, the CDR3 reads TGTGCCAGCAGTCTGAGGGTTCCGAACACTGAAGCTTTCTTT.

The chain links TRBV9 to TRBJ2-1; 7 bases fit TRBD1. CDR3 length: 14 amino acids. Looked up from germline, CDR1 is SGDLS and CDR2 is YYNGEE. V shed 0 bases and J 8 bases; nucleotides not matched to a gene: 5. CDR3: CASSVGGGPDEQFF. For the CDR3, the DNA is TGTGCCAGCAGCGTAGGAGGGGGCCCGGATGAGCAGTTCTTC.

In its sample, this clone was seen a few times. This chain joins TRBV29-1 and TRBJ1-2, with 7 nucleotides matching TRBD1. With V trimmed by 1 base and J by 9 bases, 11 bases remained unmatched. The germline CDR1 and CDR2 sequences are SQVTM and ANQGSEA. The CDR3 extends over 14 amino acids. The CDR3 DNA is TGCAGCGTTGAAGTCTCCGGGACAGCGTCTAGCTACACCTTC. This translates into CSVEVSGTASSYTF.

The V gene is TRBV4-1, the J gene TRBJ2-1; 9 bases are shared with TRBD2. Germline CDR1 is MGHRA and CDR2 is YSYEKL. The junction had 9 bases not matched to a gene; V was cut back by 3 bases and J by 3 bases. The CDR3 loop spans 17 amino acids. The CDR3 is CASSHPVAGAIYNEQFF. CDR3 bases: TGCGCCAGCAGCCACCCCGTAGCGGGGGCGATCTACAATGAGCAGTTCTTC.

The rearrangement uses TRBV19 and TRBJ1-2, with 7 bases identical to TRBD1. The CDR3 runs 15 residues. Germline CDR1 LNHDA, CDR2 SQIVND (reference sequence). The V segment lost 3 bases and the J segment 5 bases; nucleotides outside the gene matches: 9. The CDR3 DNA sequence: TGTGCCAGTAGTATCGGGACAGATCGTCCATATGGCTACACCTTC. It codes for CASSIGTDRPYGYTF.

This sequence joins TRBV5-1 and TRBJ1-2; TRBD1 might be the D (5 bases). Germline loops: CDR1 SGHRS, CDR2 YFSETQ. Trimming pared 0 bases from V and 1 base from J, leaving 13 bases between. The CDR3 runs to 16 residues. CDR3 DNA sequence: TGCGCCAGCAGCTTGGGGGGGGAACGGTATAACTATGGCTACACCTTC. Its protein product is CASSLGGERYNYGYTF.

V gene TRBV4-1 combines with J gene TRBJ2-7; D is perhaps TRBD2 (5 bases). Germline V gene sequence: CDR1 MGHRA, CDR2 YSYEKL. With 8 bases removed from V and 5 bases from J, the gap between germline ends came to 22 bases. The CDR3 is made up of 15 amino acids. In nucleotides, the CDR3 is TGCGCCAGCCGAGATTTCGTGGAGGTCTTGGACGAGCAGTACTTC. It codes for CASRDFVEVLDEQYF.

This clone showed up just once. This chain uses TRBV9 with TRBJ2-2; 9 bases agree with TRBD1. This CDR3 is built from 14 residues. Per the germline V gene, CDR1 is SGDLS and CDR2 is YYNGEE. V lost 4 bases, J lost 9 bases, and 7 bases stayed unmatched. The CDR3 bases are TGTGCCAGCAGCTCACAGGGGGCGCAGAGGGAGCTGTTTTTT. It specifies CASSSQGAQRELFF.

The V gene is TRBV7-9, the J gene TRBJ1-6; 7 nucleotides match TRBD1. This CDR3 has 17 residues. Germline CDR1 is SEHNR and CDR2 is FQNEAQ (reference sequence). V shed 5 bases, J shed 2 bases, and the junction held 9 bases outside the gene matches. The CDR3 nucleotides are TGTGCCAGCAGCGGCAGACAGGGAGCGACCTATAATTCACCCCTCCACTTT. This encodes CASSGRQGATYNSPLHF.

The table lists this clone with a count of one. The V gene is TRBV4-3, the J gene TRBJ2-7; 8 nucleotides align to TRBD1. This CDR3 region has 16 residues. Germline CDR1 is LGHNA and CDR2 is YSLEER. J lost 3 bases, V lost 1 base, and 8 bases had no gene match. The DNA for the CDR3 is TGCGCCAGCAGCCAAGGGACAGGGAGCACACTCTACGAGCAGTACTTC. This encodes CASSQGTGSTLYEQYF.

The J gene is TRBJ1-3, the V gene TRBV7-2; unclear D gene. Trimming removed 3 bases at V and 0 bases at J, with 9 bases between. Germline V gives CDR1 SGHTA, CDR2 FQGNSA. The CDR3 spans 15 residues. Here the CDR3 DNA reads TGTGCCAGCAGCTTCTCAACATCCTCTGGAAACACCATATATTTT. Translation: CASSFSTSSGNTIYF.

This sequence joins TRBV7-9 and TRBJ2-7; D not resolved. CDR3 length equals 12 residues. CDR1 SEHNR and CDR2 FQNEAQ come from the germline V gene (reference sequence). V dropped 3 bases and J dropped 2 bases, with 5 bases sitting between them. CDR3 in DNA: TGTGCCAGCAGCTTCCTTACCTACGAGCAGTACTTC. This encodes CASSFLTYEQYF.